The clone carrying this T cell receptor (beta chain) appeared once. These data originate in a study of identifying expanded T cells in peripheral blood. Some clones are missing from TCRdb's copy, which holds only in-frame ones; the method was immunoSEQ multiplex PCR. This table holds some 100,000 clones, about 90% found once. J lost 11 bases, V lost 5 bases, and 10 bases had no gene match. The CDR3 consists of 13 residues. The V gene's germline CDR1 is MDHEN and CDR2 SYDVKM. Collection occurred without any documented infections or immune events in donors. Input material: blood. The chain is built from TRBV28 and TRBJ2-7, with 9 bases that match TRBD1. This TCR was recovered from a person aged 18 to 69 in good health. CDR3 sequence: CASSIGQGRKEYF. The CDR3 coding sequence is TGTGCCAGCAGTATTGGACAGGGGAGAAAGGAGTACTTC.